This T cell receptor (beta chain) was recovered during a study of cytomegalovirus exposure and HLA in healthy donors. Study results and caveats: TCR beta V segments were, for the most part, productive about 87% or about 30% of the time in an earlier analysis. In a later analysis, productive TCRs from donors in an Asian-associated ancestry cluster reportedly carried fewer N-insertions than the cohort mean. Some public TCRs appeared in many individuals, while most sequences were rare.

Researchers ran the PCR with 60 Vbeta and 13 Jbeta primers. Clones were read by immunoSEQ multiplex PCR, and TCRdb kept only the in-frame ones, dropping some. The profile shows about 170,000 clones, about 75% of them singletons. As to this clone: Its antigen is undetermined.

With V trimmed by 0 bases and J by 5 bases, 3 bases remained unmatched. The V gene's germline CDR1 is SGHRS and CDR2 YFSETQ. The CDR3 totals 14 residues. Nominal health characterized the donors when sampled, though unrecorded immune exposures were likely. The genes are TRBV5-1 and TRBJ2-3; the match to TRBD2 covers 7 bases. The sequence derives from a female donor in good health and CMV-seronegative. Specimen: PBMCs. The CDR3 DNA follows: TGCGCCAGCAGCTTGGGCAGGGAGGGAGATACGCAGTATTTT. Protein product: CASSLGREGDTQYF.